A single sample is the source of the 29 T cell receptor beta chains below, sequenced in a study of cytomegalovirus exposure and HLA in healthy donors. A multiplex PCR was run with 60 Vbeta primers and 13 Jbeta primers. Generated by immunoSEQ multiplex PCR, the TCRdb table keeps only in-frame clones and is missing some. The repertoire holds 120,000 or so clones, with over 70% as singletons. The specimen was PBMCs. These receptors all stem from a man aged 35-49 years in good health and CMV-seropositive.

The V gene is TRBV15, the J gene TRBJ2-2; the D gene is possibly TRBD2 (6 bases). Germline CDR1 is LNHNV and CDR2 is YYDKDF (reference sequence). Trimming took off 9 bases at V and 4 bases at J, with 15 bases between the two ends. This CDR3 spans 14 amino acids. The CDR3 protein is CATRDQGGTGELFF. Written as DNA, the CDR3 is TGTGCCACGCGGGACCAGGGCGGCACCGGGGAGCTGTTTTTT. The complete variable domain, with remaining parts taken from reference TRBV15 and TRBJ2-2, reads DAMVIQNPRYQVTQFGKPVTLSCSQTLNHNVMYWYQQKSSQAPKLLFHYYDKDFNNEADTPDNFQSRRPNTSFCFLDIRSPGLGDTAMYLCATRDQGGTGELFFGEGSRLTVL.

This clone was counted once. CDR3 loop: CASSFRRAEETQYF. The CDR3 DNA sequence: TGCGCCAGCAGCTTTCGCAGGGCAGAAGAGACCCAGTACTTC. The chain couples TRBV5-1 to TRBJ2-5; possible D gene TRBD1, 5 bases. V gave up 2 bases and J gave up 3 bases, with 11 bases separating them. CDR1 SGHRS and CDR2 YFSETQ come from the germline V gene. CDR3 length equals 14 residues. The entire variable domain, with the rest obtained from reference TRBV5-1 and TRBJ2-5, is as follows: KAGVTQTPRYLIKTRGQQVTLSCSPISGHRSVSWYQQTPGQGLQFLFEYFSETQRNKGNFPGRFSGRQFSNSRSEMNVSTLELGDSALYLCASSFRRAEETQYFGPGTRLLVL.

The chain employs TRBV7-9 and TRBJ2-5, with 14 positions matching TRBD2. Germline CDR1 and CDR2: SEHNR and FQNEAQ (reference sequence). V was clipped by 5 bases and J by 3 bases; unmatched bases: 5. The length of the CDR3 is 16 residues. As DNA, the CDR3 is TGTGCCAGCAGCCCTCCGGGACTAGCGGGAGAAGAGACCCAGTACTTC. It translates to CASSPPGLAGEETQYF.

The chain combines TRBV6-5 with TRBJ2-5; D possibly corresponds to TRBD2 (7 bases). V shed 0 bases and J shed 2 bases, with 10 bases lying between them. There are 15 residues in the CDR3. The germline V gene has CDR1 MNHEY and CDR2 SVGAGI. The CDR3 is CASSYSQGGQETQYF. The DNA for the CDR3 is TGTGCCAGCAGTTACTCACAGGGAGGGCAAGAGACCCAGTACTTC.

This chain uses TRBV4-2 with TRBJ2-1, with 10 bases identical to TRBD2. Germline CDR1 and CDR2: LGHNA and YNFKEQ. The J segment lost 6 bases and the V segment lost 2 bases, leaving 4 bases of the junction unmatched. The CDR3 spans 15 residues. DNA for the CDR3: TGTGCCAGCAGCCAACTAGCGGGAGTTAGCAATGAGCAGTTCTTC. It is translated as CASSQLAGVSNEQFF.

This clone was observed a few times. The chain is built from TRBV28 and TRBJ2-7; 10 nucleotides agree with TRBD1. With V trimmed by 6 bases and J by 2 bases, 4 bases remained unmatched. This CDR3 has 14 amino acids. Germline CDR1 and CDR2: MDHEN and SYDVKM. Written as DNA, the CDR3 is TGTGCCAGCAGCGGGACAGGGGTCACCTACGAGCAGTACTTC. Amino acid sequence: CASSGTGVTYEQYF.

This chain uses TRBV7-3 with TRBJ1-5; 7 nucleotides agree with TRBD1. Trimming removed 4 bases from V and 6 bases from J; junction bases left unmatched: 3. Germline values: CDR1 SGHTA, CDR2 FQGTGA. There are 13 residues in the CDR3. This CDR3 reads CASSSTGTQPQHF. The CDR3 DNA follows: TGTGCCAGCAGCTCGACAGGGACTCAGCCCCAGCATTTT.

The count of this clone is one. CDR3 residues: CASSPTTARTDTQYF. The CDR3 nucleotides read TGTGCCAGCAGCCCAACCACCGCGCGCACAGATACGCAGTATTTT. This chain uses TRBV13 with TRBJ2-3; no clear D. The germline gives CDR1 PRHDT, CDR2 FYEKMQ (reference sequence). Trimming shortened V by 5 bases and J by 1 base, and 13 bases separated the two germline ends. The CDR3 covers 15 residues.

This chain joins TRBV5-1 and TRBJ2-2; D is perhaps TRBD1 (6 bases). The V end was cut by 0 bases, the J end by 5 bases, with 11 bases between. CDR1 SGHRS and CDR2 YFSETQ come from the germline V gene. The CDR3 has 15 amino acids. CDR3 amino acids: CASSLAGGRTGELFF. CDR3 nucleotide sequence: TGCGCCAGCAGCTTGGCTGGGGGCCGGACCGGGGAGCTGTTTTTT.

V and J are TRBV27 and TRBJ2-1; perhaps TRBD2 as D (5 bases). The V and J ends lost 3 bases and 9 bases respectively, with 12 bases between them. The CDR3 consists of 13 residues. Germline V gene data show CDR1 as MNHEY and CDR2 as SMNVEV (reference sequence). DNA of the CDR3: TGTGCCAGCAGTTTTTACAGTGAGGGTGAGCAGTTCTTC. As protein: CASSFYSEGEQFF.

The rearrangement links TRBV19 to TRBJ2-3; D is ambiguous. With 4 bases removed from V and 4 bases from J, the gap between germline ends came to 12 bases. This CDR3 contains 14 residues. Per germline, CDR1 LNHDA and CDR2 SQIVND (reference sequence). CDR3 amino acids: CASSTTLQSDTQYF. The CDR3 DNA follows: TGTGCCAGTAGTACGACTCTTCAGTCAGATACGCAGTATTTT.

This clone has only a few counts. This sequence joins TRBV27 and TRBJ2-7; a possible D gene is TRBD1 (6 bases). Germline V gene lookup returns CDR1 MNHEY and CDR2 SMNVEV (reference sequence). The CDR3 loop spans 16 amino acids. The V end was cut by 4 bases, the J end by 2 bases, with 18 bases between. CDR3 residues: CASSSSRDKPPYEQYF. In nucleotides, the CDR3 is TGTGCCAGCAGTTCTTCTCGGGACAAACCACCCTACGAGCAGTACTTC.

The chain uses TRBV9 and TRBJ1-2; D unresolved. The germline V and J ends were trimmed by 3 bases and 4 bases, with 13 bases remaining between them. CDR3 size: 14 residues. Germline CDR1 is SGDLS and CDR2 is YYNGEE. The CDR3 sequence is CASSDTHWAYGYTF. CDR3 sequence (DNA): TGTGCCAGCAGCGACACCCACTGGGCCTATGGCTACACCTTC.

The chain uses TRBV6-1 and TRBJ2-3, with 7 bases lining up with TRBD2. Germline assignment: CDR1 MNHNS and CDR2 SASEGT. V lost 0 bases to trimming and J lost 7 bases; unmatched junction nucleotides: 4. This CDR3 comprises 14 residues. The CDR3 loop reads CASSEAGGPNTQYF. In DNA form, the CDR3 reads TGTGCCAGCAGTGAAGCGGGAGGGCCAAATACGCAGTATTTT.

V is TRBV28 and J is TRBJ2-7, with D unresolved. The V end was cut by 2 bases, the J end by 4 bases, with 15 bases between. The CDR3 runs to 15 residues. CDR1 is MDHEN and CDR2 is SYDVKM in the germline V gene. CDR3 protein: CASSLAEQVLYEQYF. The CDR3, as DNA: TGTGCCAGCAGTTTAGCAGAGCAGGTTCTTTACGAGCAGTACTTC.

CDR3 loop: CSARGGLAGDYEQYF. CDR3 in DNA: TGCAGCGCCAGGGGAGGACTAGCGGGGGACTACGAGCAGTACTTC. The chain is built from TRBV29-1 and TRBJ2-7; TRBD2 matches 13 bases. CDR1 is SQVTM, CDR2 ANQGSEA, per germline. The CDR3 spans 15 residues. Trimming cost V 7 bases and J 3 bases; bases outside gene matches: 9.

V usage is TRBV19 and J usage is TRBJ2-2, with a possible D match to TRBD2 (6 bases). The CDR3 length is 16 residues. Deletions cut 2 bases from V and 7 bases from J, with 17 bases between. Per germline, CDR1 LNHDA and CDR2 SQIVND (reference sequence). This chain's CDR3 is CASSINAVGGIGELFF. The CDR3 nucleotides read TGTGCCAGTAGTATAAACGCGGTCGGCGGGATCGGGGAGCTGTTTTTT. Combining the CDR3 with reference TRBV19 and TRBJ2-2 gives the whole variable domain DGGITQSPKYLFRKEGQNVTLSCEQNLNHDAMYWYRQDPGQGLRLIYYSQIVNDFQKGDIAEGYSVSREKKESFPLTVTSAQKNPTAFYLCASSINAVGGIGELFFGEGSRLTVL.

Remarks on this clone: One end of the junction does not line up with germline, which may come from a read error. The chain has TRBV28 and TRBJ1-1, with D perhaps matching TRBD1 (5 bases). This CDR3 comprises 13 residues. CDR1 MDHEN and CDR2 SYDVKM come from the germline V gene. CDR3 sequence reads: CVGRGRHSYETFF. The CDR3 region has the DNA TGCGTGGGCCGGGGGAGACACTCTTATGAGACTTTCTTT.

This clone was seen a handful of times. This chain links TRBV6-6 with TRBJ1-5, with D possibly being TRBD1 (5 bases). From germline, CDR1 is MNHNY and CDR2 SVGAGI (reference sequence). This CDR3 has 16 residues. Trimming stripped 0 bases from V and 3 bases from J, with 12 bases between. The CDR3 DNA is TGTGCCAGCAGTTACTCCAGCCAGGGTAACAATCAGCCCCAGCATTTT. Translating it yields CASSYSSQGNNQPQHF.

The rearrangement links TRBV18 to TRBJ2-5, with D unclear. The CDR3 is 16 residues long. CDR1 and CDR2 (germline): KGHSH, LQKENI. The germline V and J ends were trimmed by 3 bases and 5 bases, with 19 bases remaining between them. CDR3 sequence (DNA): TGTGCCAGCTCACCCAACATTTTGAACAGTAAGGAGACCCAGTACTTC. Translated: CASSPNILNSKETQYF.

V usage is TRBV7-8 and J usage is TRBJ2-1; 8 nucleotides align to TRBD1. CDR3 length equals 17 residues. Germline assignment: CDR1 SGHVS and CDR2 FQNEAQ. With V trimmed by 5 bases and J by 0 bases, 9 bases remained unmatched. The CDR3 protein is CASSLTGAMSSYNEQFF. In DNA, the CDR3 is TGTGCCAGCAGCCTGACAGGGGCGATGAGCTCCTACAATGAGCAGTTCTTC.

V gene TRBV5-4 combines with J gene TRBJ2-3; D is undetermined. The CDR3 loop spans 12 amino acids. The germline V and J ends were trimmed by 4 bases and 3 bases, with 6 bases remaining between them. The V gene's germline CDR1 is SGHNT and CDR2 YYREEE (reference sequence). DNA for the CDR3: TGTGCCAGCAGCCAGGAAACAGATACGCAGTATTTT. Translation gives CASSQETDTQYF. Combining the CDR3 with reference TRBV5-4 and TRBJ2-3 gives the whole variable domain ETGVTQSPTHLIKTRGQQVTLRCSSQSGHNTVSWYQQALGQGPQFIFQYYREEENGRGNFPPRFSGLQFPNYSSELNVNALELDDSALYLCASSQETDTQYFGPGTRLTVL.

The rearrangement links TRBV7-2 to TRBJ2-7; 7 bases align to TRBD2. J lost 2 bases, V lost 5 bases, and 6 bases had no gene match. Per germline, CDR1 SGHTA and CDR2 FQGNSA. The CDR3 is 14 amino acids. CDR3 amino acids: CASSHEAGAYEQYF. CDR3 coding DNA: TGTGCCAGCAGCCACGAGGCGGGAGCCTACGAGCAGTACTTC.

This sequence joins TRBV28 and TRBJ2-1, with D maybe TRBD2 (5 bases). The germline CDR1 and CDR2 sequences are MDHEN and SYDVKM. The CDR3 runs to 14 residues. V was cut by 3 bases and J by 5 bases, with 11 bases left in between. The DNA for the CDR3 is TGTGCCAGCAGTTTTAGGAGGAGAGACAATGAGCAGTTCTTC. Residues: CASSFRRRDNEQFF.

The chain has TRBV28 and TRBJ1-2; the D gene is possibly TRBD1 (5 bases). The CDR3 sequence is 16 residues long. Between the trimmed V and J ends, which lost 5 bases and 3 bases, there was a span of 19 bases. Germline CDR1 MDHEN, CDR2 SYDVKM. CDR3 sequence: CASSPRTARGHYGYTF. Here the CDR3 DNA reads TGTGCCAGCAGTCCGAGGACGGCTAGGGGCCACTATGGCTACACCTTC.

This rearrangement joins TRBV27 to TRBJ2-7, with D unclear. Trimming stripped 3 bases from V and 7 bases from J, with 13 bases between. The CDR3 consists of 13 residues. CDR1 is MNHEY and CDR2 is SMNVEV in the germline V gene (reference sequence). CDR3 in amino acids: CASSFVPTREQYF. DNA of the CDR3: TGTGCCAGCAGTTTCGTACCTACGAGGGAGCAGTACTTC.

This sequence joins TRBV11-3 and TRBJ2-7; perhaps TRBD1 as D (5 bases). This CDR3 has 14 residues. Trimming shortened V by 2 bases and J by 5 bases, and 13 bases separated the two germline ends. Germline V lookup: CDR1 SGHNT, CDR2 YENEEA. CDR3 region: CASSLQGWDDEQYF. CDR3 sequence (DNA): TGTGCCAGCAGCTTACAGGGATGGGATGACGAGCAGTACTTC.

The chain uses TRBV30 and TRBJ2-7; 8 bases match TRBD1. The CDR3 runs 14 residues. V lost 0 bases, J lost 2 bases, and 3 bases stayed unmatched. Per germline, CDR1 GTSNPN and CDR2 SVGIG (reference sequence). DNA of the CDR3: TGTGCCTGGAGTGTCGGACAGGGACCCTACGAGCAGTACTTC. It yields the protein CAWSVGQGPYEQYF. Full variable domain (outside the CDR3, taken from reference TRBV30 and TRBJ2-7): SQTIHQWPATLVQPVGSPLSLECTVEGTSNPNLYWYRQAAGRGLQLLFYSVGIGQISSEVPQNLSASRPQDRQFILSSKKLLLSDSGFYLCAWSVGQGPYEQYFGPGTRLTVT.

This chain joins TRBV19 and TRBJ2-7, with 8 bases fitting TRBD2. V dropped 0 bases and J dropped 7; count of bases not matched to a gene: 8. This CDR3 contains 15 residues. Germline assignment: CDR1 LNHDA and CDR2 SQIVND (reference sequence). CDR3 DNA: TGTGCCAGTAGTATAGAGTTTAGCGGGATGGAAGAGCAGTACTTC. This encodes CASSIEFSGMEEQYF.